This paragraph reports one TCR beta chain. This clonotype was counted between two and nine times. Its binding antigen is unknown. Within one base of it there is no much larger clone, and no base qualities were kept. The data belong to a study of CD8+CD57+ T cells in acquired aplastic anemia (dated by TCRdb to the late 2010s). Study-level background: On average, sorted CD4+ and CD8+ cells yielded around 3.5 ug of extracted DNA, with a range of roughly 0.17 to 30 ug. Mean read counts for healthy donor samples were 8.5 million to 10.8 million for CD4+ cells and roughly 12 million for CD8+ cells.

What the research found in general, with its limitations: Between patients and healthy controls, no significant difference in CD8+ Simpson's diversity was found (P=0.060). Twenty-nine CD8+ CDR3 sequences were shared between patients and controls but appeared highly expressed in patients and within their immunodominant clones.

Genomic DNA was used as template for profiling of TCR beta VDJ combinations and CDR3 sequences. An Illumina HiSeq 2000 was the platform used for TCR repertoire sequencing. Per the authors' processing: TRBV/TRBJ rearrangement plots, CDR3 size and DJ length profiles, and Simpson's diversity index were used to evaluate the repertoires. The immunodominant clone was defined as the most abundant DNA sequence in deep sequencing data. CDR3 amino acid sequences were screened for sharing across subjects and compared with published repertoires and the VDJdb database. TCRdb reprocessing: public reads trimmed at Q25 with fastp, clones called with MiXCR, in-frame beta chains kept. When rows share a CDR3 protein, they turn into one entry using the most common DNA and genes. These V and J calls derive from TCRdb rather than the authors' analysis. Across this sample there are some 240,000 distinct CDR3 sequences, with 30% to 35% seen only once. The top ten hold roughly 1.1% of the sample.

TCR repertoires of sorted CD4+ and CD8+ blood T cells from severe aplastic anemia patients and healthy subjects were deep-sequenced in the study. Ficoll-Paque density gradient centrifugation was used to isolate peripheral blood mononuclear cells. CD4+ and CD8+ T cells were sorted by FACS or magnetic beads before DNA extraction. The germline V gene (reference sequence) specifies SEHNR as CDR1 and FQNEAQ as CDR2. The CDR3, from cysteine to phenylalanine, totals 16 residues. Only the CDR3 region is kept as DNA, spanning 48 bases read in frame from base 1. V is cut by 5 bases and J by 0 bases, and the space between the germline ends is 13 bases.

This receptor was obtained from a human donor in good health, serving as a control. The rearranged chain carries TRBV7-9 and TRBJ1-4, with the D gene call left open. What was sequenced was sorted CD4+, CD8+, or CD8+CD57+ T cells (not recorded which) from PBMCs. The CDR3 loop reads CASSARRFSTNEKLFF. The DNA sequence is given as TGTGCCAGCAGCGCCCGGCGGTTCTCAACTAATGAAAAACTGTTTTTT.